The 15 T cell receptor beta chains in this list originate from one sample, sequenced in a study of identical twins. TCRdb independently ran MiXCR on the 5' RACE reads; one entry per CDR3 protein. Of about 520,000 distinct CDR3 sequences listed, 22% were seen once; the top ten hold about 0.99%. In addition, the sample was reused for a study of T cells expressing NK-cell markers.

The sequenced material came from CD4+ T cells sorted from blood. Source of these receptors: a woman aged 18-29 years in good health.

This clonotype was seen at least ten times. V and J are TRBV12-3 or TRBV12-4 and TRBJ2-7, with D tentatively TRBD1 or TRBD2 (6 bases each). Trimming pared 5 bases from V and 7 bases from J, leaving 21 bases between. There are 15 residues in the CDR3. The CDR3 is CASSPDTGTGGEQYF. The CDR3, as DNA: TGTGCCAGCAGTCCCGATACAGGGACTGGTGGGGAGCAGTACTTC.

This clonotype was picked up a small number of times. The chain is built from TRBV10-3 and TRBJ2-7; 8 bases are shared with TRBD2. This CDR3 is built from 15 residues. Germline CDR1 ENHRY, CDR2 SYGVKD. Losses at the gene ends were 6 bases for V and 2 bases for J; bases not matched to a gene: 9. The CDR3 loop is CAIRVSGSDAYEQYF. CDR3 bases: TGTGCCATCAGGGTCAGCGGGAGTGACGCCTACGAGCAGTACTTC.

This clonotype was seen only a few times. V and J are TRBV12-3 or TRBV12-4 and TRBJ1-1, with TRBD1 identical over 9 bases. The trim removed 6 bases at V and 2 bases at J, leaving 4 bases unmatched. The CDR3 spans 14 residues. CDR3 in amino acids: CASRLDRGNTEAFF. The CDR3 DNA reads as TGTGCCAGCAGACTGGACAGGGGCAACACTGAAGCTTTCTTT.

V and J are TRBV5-5 and TRBJ2-2; D is tentatively TRBD1 or TRBD2 (7 bases each). The V and J ends lost 5 bases and 4 bases respectively, with 18 bases between them. The CDR3 covers 16 residues. Germline CDR1 SGHKS, CDR2 YYEKEE (reference sequence). The CDR3 region has the DNA TGTGCCAGCAGGTTCCGGGGGGACAGAGTCACCGGGGAGCTGTTTTTT. Protein product: CASRFRGDRVTGELFF. Based on the CDR3 plus reference TRBV5-5 and TRBJ2-2, the full variable domain is DAGVTQSPTHLIKTRGQQVTLRCSPISGHKSVSWYQQVLGQGPQFIFQYYEKEERGRGNFPDRFSARQFPNYSSELNVNALLLGDSALYLCASRFRGDRVTGELFFGEGSRLTVL.

CDR3 sequence: CATALWGGGTSYEQYF. The CDR3 nucleotides are TGTGCCACTGCGTTGTGGGGCGGGGGGACGTCCTACGAGCAGTACTTC. This chain connects TRBV28 to TRBJ2-7; 8 bases are a match to TRBD2. CDR3 length equals 16 residues. Per germline, CDR1 MDHEN and CDR2 SYDVKM. The J segment lost 1 base and the V segment lost 10 bases, leaving 15 bases of the junction unmatched.

The rearrangement uses TRBV29-1 and TRBJ2-5; the match to TRBD1 covers 9 bases. The CDR3 covers 14 residues. The germline V gene has CDR1 SQVTM and CDR2 ANQGSEA. With 2 bases clipped from V and 5 bases from J, the junction kept 6 bases outside the gene matches. In nucleotides, the CDR3 is TGCAGCGTTGAACCGGGACAGGGAGGGGAGACCCAGTACTTC. It yields the protein CSVEPGQGGETQYF.

This clonotype was detected only a few times. This chain joins TRBV18 and TRBJ1-2, with a possible D match to TRBD1 (5 bases). Trimming took 2 bases from V and 4 from J, leaving 11 bases between them. The CDR3 sequence is 14 residues long. CDR1 is KGHSH and CDR2 is LQKENI in the germline V gene. CDR3 region: CASSPGRDGYGYTF. Here the CDR3 DNA reads TGTGCCAGCTCACCAGGGAGGGACGGCTATGGCTACACCTTC.

In its sample, this clonotype was seen a few times. The chain uses TRBV7-2 and TRBJ1-5; D is unclear. The CDR3 is 13 amino acids. Germline V CDR1 and CDR2: SGHTA, FQGNSA. The V end was cut by 2 bases, the J end by 6 bases, with 8 bases between. Here the CDR3 DNA reads TGTGCCAGCAGCTTATCTTTTGGTCAGCCCCAGCATTTT. Translating it yields CASSLSFGQPQHF.

The genes are TRBV6-5 and TRBJ2-5, with D perhaps TRBD2 (5 bases). Trimming shortened V by 3 bases and J by 5 bases, and 16 bases separated the two germline ends. The CDR3 extends over 15 amino acids. The germline CDR1 and CDR2 sequences are MNHEY and SVGAGI. Written as DNA, the CDR3 is TGTGCCAGCAGTTATGCGGCGGGCCTTAAGGAGACCCAGTACTTC. It encodes CASSYAAGLKETQYF.

This clonotype appeared once. This chain connects TRBV12-3 or TRBV12-4 to TRBJ1-2, with 10 positions matching TRBD1. The V gene end was trimmed by 5 bases and the J gene end by 3 bases; junction bases not matched to a gene: 6. The CDR3 contains 15 residues. The CDR3 reads CASSPRQGAYYGYTF. In nucleotides, the CDR3 is TGTGCCAGCAGTCCCCGACAGGGGGCGTACTATGGCTACACCTTC.

This clonotype has a handful of counts. The conserved closing phenylalanine or tryptophan is absent in this CDR3, likely reflecting a read error. J is TRBJ2-6 and V is TRBV5-1; D is undetermined. Germline V CDR1 and CDR2: SGHRS, YFSETQ. With 3 bases removed from V and 0 bases from J, the gap between germline ends came to 16 bases. The CDR3 contains 18 residues. The CDR3 loop reads CASSSGRQTFSGANVLTI. The CDR3, as DNA: TGCGCCAGCAGCTCTGGTAGGCAAACCTTCTCTGGGGCCAACGTCCTGACTATC.

This clonotype has just a few counts. The chain joins TRBV10-3 to TRBJ2-1; 15 nucleotides align to TRBD2. CDR1 is ENHRY, CDR2 SYGVKD, per germline. The V segment lost 10 bases and the J segment 0 bases; nucleotides outside the gene matches: 7. CDR3 length equals 17 residues. The CDR3, as DNA: TGTGCCACCGGGACTAGCGGGGGGCGGAGCTCCTACAATGAGCAGTTCTTC. Translated, it gives CATGTSGGRSSYNEQFF.

This clonotype was detected a few times. The chain combines TRBV5-1 with TRBJ1-1, with unresolved D. This CDR3 is 12 amino acids long. Trimming removed 0 bases at V and 4 bases at J, with 4 bases between. CDR1 is SGHRS, CDR2 YFSETQ, per germline. The CDR3 DNA reads TGCGCCAGCAGCTTGGAGTTCACTGAAGCTTTCTTT. Translating gives CASSLEFTEAFF.

This chain uses TRBV5-6 with TRBJ2-1; D gene ambiguous. This CDR3 has 15 amino acids. The germline CDR1 and CDR2 sequences are SGHDT and YYEEEE. Trimming pared 3 bases from V and 6 bases from J, leaving 16 bases between. CDR3 sequence reads: CASSSGFFGINEQFF. CDR3 sequence (DNA): TGTGCCAGCAGCTCCGGGTTCTTCGGTATCAATGAGCAGTTCTTC.

This clonotype has a handful of counts. The chain employs TRBV5-1 and TRBJ2-7; 7 bases agree with TRBD1. Germline CDR1 SGHRS, CDR2 YFSETQ. The ends lost 0 bases at V and 3 bases at J; junction bases unmatched: 6. The length of the CDR3 is 15 residues. The CDR3 bases are TGCGCCAGCAGCTTGGTGCTACAGGGGCACTACGAGCAGTACTTC. As protein: CASSLVLQGHYEQYF.